The next 25 T cell receptor beta chains were all read from a single sample in a study of shared clonotypes between healthy human individuals. As defined, naive CD8 cells were CD45RO-negative and positively selected for CCR7, with terminally differentiated effector memory CD45RA+ cells excluded. Produced via immunoSEQ multiplex PCR; TCRdb's table is partial and in-frame only. This table holds about 2.1 million clones, over 85% found once. Sequences were obtained from naive CD8+ T cells from PBMCs. The receptors stem from a man between 18 and 35 years old in good health. Some clones in this sample may be carry-over from other donors' samples.

This chain links TRBV7-2 with TRBJ2-7; TRBD2 aligns across 13 bases. CDR3 length equals 16 residues. Germline loops: CDR1 SGHTA, CDR2 FQGNSA. V shed 1 base and J 2 bases; nucleotides not matched to a gene: 2. For the CDR3, the DNA is TGTGCCAGCAGCTTAGTTACTAGCGGGAGGGCCTACGAGCAGTACTTC. Residues: CASSLVTSGRAYEQYF.

V is TRBV28 and J is TRBJ1-6; TRBD1 agrees at 7 bases. This CDR3 has 14 amino acids. V shed 6 bases, J shed 5 bases, and the junction held 4 bases outside the gene matches. CDR1 is MDHEN and CDR2 is SYDVKM in the germline V gene. The CDR3 sequence is CASRATGDNSPLHF. CDR3 nucleotide sequence: TGTGCCAGCAGGGCCACAGGGGATAATTCACCCCTCCACTTT.

V gene TRBV2 combines with J gene TRBJ2-7; 9 bases are shared with TRBD2. Germline assignment: CDR1 SNHLY and CDR2 FYNNEI. With V trimmed by 3 bases and J by 1 base, 4 bases remained unmatched. This CDR3 is built from 15 residues. This chain's CDR3 is CASSEGLAYSYEQYF. The CDR3 DNA follows: TGTGCCAGCAGTGAGGGACTAGCATATTCCTACGAGCAGTACTTC.

The chain links TRBV2 to TRBJ2-5; D gene ambiguous. Germline V gives CDR1 SNHLY, CDR2 FYNNEI. This CDR3 has 14 residues. The V gene lost 2 bases and the J gene lost 2 bases, with 9 bases spanning the gap. CDR3 nucleotide sequence: TGTGCCAGCAGTGAATGGCCAGAGCAAGAGACCCAGTACTTC. It translates to CASSEWPEQETQYF.

V is TRBV4-1 and J is TRBJ1-5; no clear D gene. Trimming left V 3 bases short and J 3 bases short, with 21 bases between. The CDR3 has 18 amino acids. Germline V gene lookup returns CDR1 MGHRA and CDR2 YSYEKL. In DNA, the CDR3 is TGCGCCAGCAGCCAGACTAGAGCCCTCGACAAACCCAATCAGCCCCAGCATTTT. Its translation: CASSQTRALDKPNQPQHF.

V is TRBV6-5 and J is TRBJ1-1; weak D call: TRBD1 (6 bases). The CDR3 is 15 residues long. V lost 4 bases, J lost 7 bases, and 19 bases lay in between. From germline, CDR1 is MNHEY and CDR2 SVGAGI. The DNA for the CDR3 is TGTGCCAGCAGTTCCCAGAGTGAGGGGGTTGGTGAAGCTTTCTTT. Its translation is CASSSQSEGVGEAFF.

V usage is TRBV2 and J usage is TRBJ2-4; the D gene is possibly TRBD1 (5 bases). V lost 4 bases to trimming and J lost 6 bases, with 7 bases between them. This CDR3 has 12 residues. Per germline, CDR1 SNHLY and CDR2 FYNNEI. CDR3 amino acids: CASSVDRNIQYF. As DNA, the CDR3 is TGTGCCAGCAGTGTCGACAGAAACATTCAGTACTTC.

The chain employs TRBV7-9 and TRBJ1-1; D perhaps matches TRBD1 (5 bases). CDR3 size: 14 residues. Trimming left V 4 bases short and J 7 bases short, with 16 bases between. Germline CDR1 and CDR2: SEHNR and FQNEAQ (reference sequence). Here the CDR3 reads CASSSSRGRVEAFF. In DNA, the CDR3 is TGTGCCAGCAGCTCATCTCGGGGCAGAGTTGAAGCTTTCTTT.

This chain connects TRBV7-9 to TRBJ2-7; D is perhaps TRBD1 (6 bases). Germline CDR1 SEHNR, CDR2 FQNEAQ (reference sequence). V was cut by 0 bases and J by 3 bases, with 12 bases left in between. The CDR3 is 15 amino acids. The CDR3 reads CASSLAGAQYYEQYF. The CDR3 DNA reads as TGTGCCAGCAGCTTAGCGGGGGCGCAGTACTACGAGCAGTACTTC.

The J gene is TRBJ2-7, the V gene TRBV27; 9 bases line up with TRBD1. The CDR3 is 16 amino acids. Unmatched junction bases numbered 5, after V lost 0 bases and J lost 2 bases. Germline V gene lookup returns CDR1 MNHEY and CDR2 SMNVEV (reference sequence). The CDR3 sequence: CASSLSIQGAPYEQYF. DNA of the CDR3: TGTGCCAGCAGTTTATCGATACAGGGGGCTCCCTACGAGCAGTACTTC.

V usage is TRBV11-2 and J usage is TRBJ2-1; 14 bases are a match to TRBD2. The CDR3 runs 17 residues. V gave up 5 bases and J gave up 4 bases; unmatched junction bases: 7. Germline values: CDR1 SGHAT, CDR2 FQNNGV. The CDR3 DNA sequence: TGTGCCAGCAGCCGGACTAGCGGGAGGCCGGTATACAATGAGCAGTTCTTC. Amino acids: CASSRTSGRPVYNEQFF. The entire variable domain, with the rest obtained from reference TRBV11-2 and TRBJ2-1, is as follows: EAGVAQSPRYKIIEKRQSVAFWCNPISGHATLYWYQQILGQGPKLLIQFQNNGVVDDSQLPKDRFSAERLKGVDSTLKIQPAKLEDSAVYLCASSRTSGRPVYNEQFFGPGTRLTVL.

This chain connects TRBV4-2 to TRBJ2-3; TRBD2 matches at 11 bases. The CDR3 extends over 17 amino acids. The germline CDR1 and CDR2 sequences are LGHNA and YNFKEQ. Trimming removed 4 bases from V and 5 bases from J; junction bases left unmatched: 11. CDR3 nucleotides: TGTGCCAGCAGCCCCGGCCCTAGCGGGGGGCTTGAAGATACGCAGTATTTT. This encodes CASSPGPSGGLEDTQYF.

V gene TRBV7-9 combines with J gene TRBJ1-4; D is perhaps TRBD1 (5 bases). Germline CDR1 and CDR2: SEHNR and FQNEAQ (reference sequence). The V end lost 8 bases, the J end lost 7 bases, and 8 bases lay between the germline ends. The CDR3 has 11 residues. The CDR3 protein is CASSGGEKLFF. The CDR3, as DNA: TGTGCCAGCTCCGGGGGTGAAAAACTGTTTTTT.

This clone was detected once. The rearrangement joins TRBV9 to TRBJ2-2; D not resolved. With 3 bases removed from V and 1 base from J, the gap between germline ends came to 10 bases. The CDR3 has 15 amino acids. Germline V gene lookup returns CDR1 SGDLS and CDR2 YYNGEE. The CDR3 loop is CASSAQNKNTGELFF. The CDR3 DNA reads TGTGCCAGCAGCGCCCAAAACAAGAACACCGGGGAGCTGTTTTTT.

The chain employs TRBV7-9 and TRBJ1-1; D is ambiguous. The length of the CDR3 is 14 residues. The V end was cut by 4 bases, the J end by 0 bases, with 9 bases between. Germline CDR1 and CDR2: SEHNR and FQNEAQ (reference sequence). The chain's CDR3 is CASSWRTVNTEAFF. In DNA, the CDR3 is TGTGCCAGCAGCTGGCGGACGGTGAACACTGAAGCTTTCTTT.

This clone was picked up one time. The rearrangement links TRBV13 to TRBJ2-1; D might be TRBD1 (7 bases). Germline loops: CDR1 PRHDT, CDR2 FYEKMQ (reference sequence). Trimming took 3 bases from V and 8 from J, leaving 11 bases between them. The CDR3 loop spans 13 amino acids. CDR3 loop: CASSFTGEDEQFF. Written as DNA, the CDR3 is TGTGCCAGCAGCTTTACAGGGGAGGATGAGCAGTTCTTC.

This clone was seen a handful of times. J is TRBJ2-7 and V is TRBV7-9, with 8 bases matching TRBD1. The CDR3 contains 13 residues. The V and J ends lost 6 bases and 3 bases, in that order; junction bases with no gene match: 4. Germline V gene sequence: CDR1 SEHNR, CDR2 FQNEAQ (reference sequence). CDR3 DNA: TGTGCCAGCAGGATGGGACAGGACTACGAGCAGTACTTC. Translated: CASRMGQDYEQYF.

V usage is TRBV11-2 and J usage is TRBJ1-2, with D maybe TRBD1 (6 bases). The CDR3 sequence is 13 residues long. The germline CDR1 and CDR2 sequences are SGHAT and FQNNGV. The V gene lost 7 bases and the J gene lost 8 bases, with 17 bases spanning the gap. CDR3 nucleotides: TGTGCCAGCACCCTTGGGGGGCCTAGGGGCTACACCTTC. Encoded protein: CASTLGGPRGYTF.

The chain links TRBV7-9 to TRBJ2-2; 8 bases line up with TRBD1. Germline CDR1 and CDR2: SEHNR and FQNEAQ (reference sequence). Unmatched junction bases numbered 14, after V lost 5 bases and J lost 0 bases. The CDR3 loop spans 19 amino acids. CDR3 sequence reads: CASSPPFPAGQANTGELFF. For the CDR3, the DNA is TGTGCCAGCAGCCCACCATTCCCGGCGGGACAGGCGAACACCGGGGAGCTGTTTTTT.

V and J are TRBV7-3 and TRBJ2-1; 8 positions agree with TRBD2. This CDR3 has 16 residues. V lost 4 bases, J lost 4 bases, and 9 bases stayed unmatched. Germline CDR1 and CDR2: SGHTA and FQGTGA. CDR3 in amino acids: CASSSRIAGLYNEQFF. DNA of the CDR3: TGTGCCAGCAGCTCCCGGATAGCGGGACTGTACAATGAGCAGTTCTTC. The full variable domain, its missing parts supplied by reference TRBV7-3 and TRBJ2-1, is GAGVSQTPSNKVTEKGKYVELRCDPISGHTALYWYRQSLGQGPEFLIYFQGTGAADDSGLPNDRFFAVRPEGSVSTLKIQRTERGDSAVYLCASSSRIAGLYNEQFFGPGTRLTVL.

V and J are TRBV19 and TRBJ1-3; no reliable D call. CDR3 length equals 16 residues. CDR1 and CDR2 (germline): LNHDA, SQIVND (reference sequence). Trimming removed 3 bases at V and 0 bases at J, with 12 bases between. The CDR3 nucleotides read TGTGCCAGTAGTATCAGATTCGGCCACTCTGGAAACACCATATATTTT. Protein: CASSIRFGHSGNTIYF.

The CDR3 protein is CATSRDGQGREKLFF. As DNA, the CDR3 is TGTGCCACCAGCAGAGATGGCCAGGGGAGGGAAAAACTGTTTTTT. The chain couples TRBV15 to TRBJ1-4; tentative D call: TRBD1 (6 bases). The V end was cut by 0 bases, the J end by 8 bases, with 13 bases between. The CDR3 consists of 15 residues. Germline V gene lookup returns CDR1 LNHNV and CDR2 YYDKDF (reference sequence).

The chain carries TRBV29-1 and TRBJ2-7; TRBD2 agrees at 7 bases. CDR1 is SQVTM and CDR2 is ANQGSEA in the germline V gene. J lost 4 bases, V lost 6 bases, and 21 bases had no gene match. The CDR3 spans 17 residues. This CDR3 reads CSVRVGSGSGVIYEQYF. CDR3 DNA: TGCAGCGTGAGGGTTGGTAGCGGGTCCGGAGTCATATACGAGCAGTACTTC.

As regards this clone: Other DNA sequences of this sample code for an identical CDR3. V gene TRBV20-1 combines with J gene TRBJ2-2; no reliable D call. Germline CDR1 is DFQATT and CDR2 is SNEGSKA (reference sequence). The CDR3 is 11 residues long. The V and J ends lost 3 bases and 6 bases respectively, with 5 bases between them. CDR3 region: CSARTPGELFF. CDR3 in DNA: TGCAGTGCTAGGACTCCCGGGGAGCTGTTTTTT.

This clone has just one count. The chain couples TRBV18 to TRBJ2-2; no definite D call. V lost 0 bases and J lost 6, with 14 bases in between. The CDR3 runs to 16 residues. The germline V gene has CDR1 KGHSH and CDR2 LQKENI. CDR3 sequence: CASSPPAPSGPGELFF. CDR3 in DNA: TGTGCCAGCTCACCACCCGCCCCATCCGGGCCCGGGGAGCTGTTTTTT. The whole variable domain, filled in from reference TRBV18 and TRBJ2-2, reads NAGVMQNPRHLVRRRGQEARLRCSPMKGHSHVYWYRQLPEEGLKFMVYLQKENIIDESGMPKERFSAEFPKEGPSILRIQQVVRGDSAAYFCASSPPAPSGPGELFFGEGSRLTVL.